This is a list of T cell receptor beta chains from one sample in a study of blood T cell repertoires in COVID-19. Profiled with immunoSEQ multiplex PCR; TCRdb holds only in-frame clones, not every one. The sample yields some 100,000 clones, roughly 83% seen once. Sequencing was done on a sample of peripheral blood. Receptors originate from an older woman with acute or convalescent COVID-19. Each CDR3 is given with its conserved first and last residue. Fields, in order: D gene, V gene, clone size, J gene, CDR3 DNA, CDR3 protein. D genes are given only for firm matches. Some rows have no size entry. The others give once, few or many, or a class for an expanded clone.

TRBD2	TRBV9	NA	TRBJ2-1	TGTGCCAGCAGCGCCGGGACTAGCGGGAGCAATGAGCAGTTCTTC	CASSAGTSGSNEQFF
NA	TRBV2	NA	TRBJ1-2	TGTGCCAGCAGGACGGAAGGAGAAATAACCTTC	CASRTEGEITF
TRBD1	TRBV9	NA	TRBJ2-7	TGTGCCAGCAGCGCGAAGACAGGGGGAGCGGTATACGAGCAGTACTTC	CASSAKTGGAVYEQYF
TRBD2	TRBV5-1	few	TRBJ2-5	TGCGCCAGCAGCTTCTTAGCGGGGCAAGAGACCCAGTACTTC	CASSFLAGQETQYF
NA	TRBV5-1	NA	TRBJ2-2	TGCGCCAGCAGGAGTGGGGTGGGAGACAACACCGGGGAGCTGTTTTTT	CASRSGVGDNTGELFF
NA	TRBV18	NA	TRBJ1-1	TGTGCCAGCTCACAGGGGCCTGAAGCTTTCTTT	CASSQGPEAFF
NA	TRBV11-2	NA	TRBJ1-1	TGTGCCAGCAGCTTACGGGGCACTGAAGCTTTCTTT	CASSLRGTEAFF
NA	TRBV4-2	NA	TRBJ1-2	TGTGCCAGCAGCCAAGATCAGGCAGTGAGTGGCTACACCTTC	CASSQDQAVSGYTF
NA	TRBV6-1	once	TRBJ1-5	TGTGCCAGCAGTGATCCCCGTCGGGGAGGGGACCTGCTTAATCAGCCCCAGCATTTT	CASSDPRRGGDLLNQPQHF
TRBD1	TRBV5-1	NA	TRBJ2-3	TGCGCCAGCAGCTTGGAGGGGACAGGGGCAGATACGCAGTATTTT	CASSLEGTGADTQYF
TRBD2	TRBV7-2	NA	TRBJ2-5	TGTGCCAGCAGCTTAGGGTGGCGGGGGAGCGAGACCCAGTACTTC	CASSLGWRGSETQYF
NA	TRBV3-1/TRBV3-2	few	TRBJ2-1	TGTGCCAGCAGCCAAGCCCCCCTAGCCCAGGAGTATGAGCAGTTCTTC	CASSQAPLAQEYEQFF
TRBD1	TRBV7-9	NA	TRBJ1-4	TGTGCCAGCAGCTTAGCGCGGGTGACAGGGAACGATGAAAAACTGTTTTTT	CASSLARVTGNDEKLFF
NA	TRBV11-2	NA	TRBJ1-3	TGTGCCAGCACCGTCGGGGGGCATGGAAACACCATATATTTT	CASTVGGHGNTIYF
TRBD2	TRBV28	NA	TRBJ2-7	TGTGCCAGCAACTTAGCGGGGGAAAACTACGAGCAGTACTTC	CASNLAGENYEQYF
TRBD1	TRBV7-9	NA	TRBJ1-4	TGTGCCAGCAGATCCCGGGACAGGGACGAAAAACTGTTTTTT	CASRSRDRDEKLFF
TRBD2	TRBV9	NA	TRBJ2-1	TGTGCCAGCAGCCGTCCGACTAGCGGGGGGGCAAGCTCCTACAATGAGCAGTTCTTC	CASSRPTSGGASSYNEQFF
NA	TRBV5-1	NA	TRBJ1-4	TGCGCCAGCAGCTTGGCCGGCAGGGCAAATGAAAAACTGTTTTTT	CASSLAGRANEKLFF
TRBD2	TRBV19	NA	TRBJ2-1	TGTGCCAGTAGTGGACTAGCGGGGGGCTCGTTCTTC	CASSGLAGGSFF
TRBD1	TRBV6-4	NA	TRBJ1-6	TGTGCCAGCAGTGAGGCAGGGGGGACACCCCTCCACTTT	CASSEAGGTPLHF